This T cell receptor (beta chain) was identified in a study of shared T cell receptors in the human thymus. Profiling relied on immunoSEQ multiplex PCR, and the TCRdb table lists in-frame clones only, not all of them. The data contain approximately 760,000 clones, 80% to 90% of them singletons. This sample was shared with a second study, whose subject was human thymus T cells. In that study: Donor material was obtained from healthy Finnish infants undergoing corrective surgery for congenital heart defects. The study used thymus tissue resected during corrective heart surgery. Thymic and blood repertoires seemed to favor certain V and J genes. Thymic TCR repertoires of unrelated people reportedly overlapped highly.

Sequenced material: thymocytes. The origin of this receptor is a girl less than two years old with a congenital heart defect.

CDR3 bases: TGTGCCAGCGGGAAGCCTTTGGGGGCTACGTACCCATACAATGAGCAGTTCTTC. Protein product: CASGKPLGATYPYNEQFF. V and J are TRBV9 and TRBJ2-1; a weak D match, TRBD1 (6 bases). The ends were cut back, 7 bases at V and 4 bases at J, with 27 bases in the middle. CDR1 and CDR2 from the germline V gene are SGDLS and YYNGEE. This CDR3 contains 18 residues.